This T cell receptor beta chain came from a study of blood T cell repertoires in COVID-19. Across the whole study: COVID-19 samples, acute and convalescent, were from the United States, Italy and Spain.

TCRdb's copy holds only in-frame clones and misses some; the assay was immunoSEQ multiplex PCR. The sample includes fewer than 350,000 clones, around 86% of them seen just once. V gave up 7 bases and J gave up 5 bases, with 12 bases separating them. The CDR3 is 13 amino acids. Germline V gives CDR1 LGHNT, CDR2 FRNRAP. The chain is built from TRBV12-5 and TRBJ2-1; D gene unclear. The clonotype was recovered from a woman aged 25 to 39 who had recovered from COVID-19. The source material was peripheral blood. The CDR3 DNA follows: TGTGCTAGTGACCTATACCTCCACAATGAGCAGTTCTTC. Amino acid sequence: CASDLYLHNEQFF.